These 15 T cell receptor beta chains were all obtained from the same sample, sequenced in a study of CD8+CD57+ T cells in acquired aplastic anemia. Before being chosen for sequencing, patients had shown CD8+CD57+ cell expansion by flow cytometry. Using genomic DNA as the template, TCR beta VDJ and CDR3 profiling was carried out. TCRdb reprocessed the reads via MiXCR and lists one record per CDR3 protein. This repertoire shows about 160,000 distinct CDR3 sequences, 47% found once; its top ten account for approximately 3%. The material sequenced was sorted CD4+, CD8+, or CD8+CD57+ T cells (not recorded which) from PBMCs. The receptors were sampled from a human donor with aplastic anemia.

V usage is TRBV7-2 and J usage is TRBJ2-7; 7 positions match TRBD1. The CDR3 loop spans 16 amino acids. With 1 base clipped from V and 3 bases from J, the junction kept 9 bases outside the gene matches. Looked up from germline, CDR1 is SGHTA and CDR2 is FQGNSA. In nucleotides, the CDR3 is TGTGCCAGCAGCTTAGACTGGGTAGGGGGCGGCTACGAGCAGTACTTC. It codes for CASSLDWVGGGYEQYF.

Ten or more counts support this clonotype. The chain recombines TRBV20-1 with TRBJ2-5, with 9 bases lining up with TRBD2. Germline assignment: CDR1 DFQATT and CDR2 SNEGSKA (reference sequence). The CDR3 runs 14 residues. V lost 2 bases, J lost 2 bases, and 3 bases stayed unmatched. CDR3 DNA: TGCAGTGCTAGACTAGCGGGGAATCAAGAGACCCAGTACTTC. Translation: CSARLAGNQETQYF.

In the case of this clonotype: A much larger clone differs from this one at a single base, so this may be a read error. The rearrangement uses TRBV9 and TRBJ2-2, with a weak D call TRBD2 (5 bases). CDR1 is SGDLS and CDR2 is YYNGEE in the germline V gene. The CDR3 consists of 14 residues. This CDR3 is CASSVAPHTGEPFF. CDR3 nucleotides: TGTGCCAGCAGCGTAGCCCCCCACACCGGGGAGCCGTTTTTT.

This sequence joins TRBV9 and TRBJ2-3; TRBD2 matches 9 bases. Trimming cost V 0 bases and J 2 bases; bases outside gene matches: 7. The V gene's germline CDR1 is SGDLS and CDR2 YYNGEE. This CDR3 contains 17 residues. The CDR3 DNA is TGTGCCAGCAGCGTAGCAAGGCTAGCGGGAACCACAGATACGCAGTATTTT. Its protein is CASSVARLAGTTDTQYF. The variable domain in full, with the rest retrieved from reference TRBV9 and TRBJ2-3, is DSGVTQTPKHLITATGQRVTLRCSPRSGDLSVYWYQQSLDQGLQFLIQYYNGEERAKGNILERFSAQQFPDLHSELNLSSLELGDSALYFCASSVARLAGTTDTQYFGPGTRLTVL.

This chain links TRBV4-3 with TRBJ2-6; D may be TRBD2 (6 bases). Trimming shortened V by 0 bases and J by 2 bases, and 14 bases separated the two germline ends. The CDR3 covers 18 residues. CDR1 is LGHNA and CDR2 is YSLEER in the germline V gene. The CDR3 DNA reads TGCGCCAGCAGCCAAGAGGCGGGAACTCTTACTGGGGCCAACGTCCTGACTTTC. This codes for CASSQEAGTLTGANVLTF.

The genes are TRBV5-5 and TRBJ1-2, with D unclear. Trimming pared 0 bases from V and 4 bases from J, leaving 7 bases between. From germline, CDR1 is SGHKS and CDR2 YYEKEE (reference sequence). CDR3 size: 13 residues. The CDR3 is CASSLETPYGYTF. The CDR3 region has the DNA TGTGCCAGCAGCTTGGAGACCCCCTATGGCTACACCTTC.

This clonotype came up many times. This chain uses TRBV29-1 with TRBJ2-7; 7 bases map to TRBD2. J lost 7 bases, V lost 7 bases, and 13 bases had no gene match. The length of the CDR3 is 13 residues. CDR1 and CDR2 (germline): SQVTM, ANQGSEA. CDR3 in amino acids: CSGRTGGTGEQYF. CDR3 sequence (DNA): TGCAGCGGGAGAACGGGAGGAACCGGGGAGCAGTACTTC.

Here the CDR3 DNA reads TGTGCCACCAGCAGAGATGTCGCCAAGGGTCCTTACGAGCAGTACTTC. Protein: CATSRDVAKGPYEQYF. The gene calls are TRBV15 and TRBJ2-7; D remains unclear. V dropped 0 bases and J dropped 4 bases, with 16 bases sitting between them. Germline CDR1 is LNHNV and CDR2 is YYDKDF (reference sequence). There are 16 residues in the CDR3.

This clonotype was found many times. The chain couples TRBV9 to TRBJ1-1; a possible D gene is TRBD1 (6 bases). CDR1 SGDLS and CDR2 YYNGEE come from the germline V gene. Trimming cost V 3 bases and J 3 bases, with 12 bases left between them. The CDR3 contains 14 residues. CDR3 region: CASSASGQYTEAFF. DNA for the CDR3: TGTGCCAGCAGCGCGTCCGGACAGTACACTGAAGCTTTCTTT.

The table lists this clonotype with many counts. CDR3 sequence reads: CASGPINTEAFF. DNA for the CDR3: TGTGCCAGCGGCCCGATTAACACTGAAGCTTTCTTT. This chain uses TRBV12-3 or TRBV12-4 with TRBJ1-1; no clear D. The ends were cut back, 8 bases at V and 2 bases at J, with 9 bases in the middle. The CDR3 sequence is 12 residues long.

The CDR3 DNA follows: TGTGCCAGCAGTTTGCGGACAGGGCCAACCTACGAGCAGTACTTC. It is translated as CASSLRTGPTYEQYF. V usage is TRBV12-3 or TRBV12-4 and J usage is TRBJ2-7, with TRBD1 identical over 8 bases. Losses at the gene ends were 3 bases for V and 2 bases for J; bases not matched to a gene: 6. This CDR3 is 15 amino acids long.

The chain's CDR3 is CASSYTAATNEKLFF. For the CDR3, the DNA is TGTGCCAGCAGCTATACCGCTGCAACTAATGAAAAACTGTTTTTT. This chain joins TRBV12-3 or TRBV12-4 and TRBJ1-4; D gene unclear. The CDR3 consists of 15 residues. V was clipped by 6 bases and J by 0 bases, with 11 bases between them.

On this clonotype: A read error is possible here, since a much larger clone lies one base away. The J gene is TRBJ1-2, the V gene TRBV6-1, with D hard to call. Germline-derived CDR1 and CDR2 are MNHNS and SASEGT. V gave up 7 bases and J gave up 7 bases, with 16 bases separating them. There are 13 residues in the CDR3. The CDR3 is CASIGTLIGGYTF. DNA for the CDR3: TGTGCCAGCATCGGCACTTTGATCGGTGGCTACACCTTC.

This clonotype was observed many times. This chain uses TRBV20-1 with TRBJ2-5, with 9 bases aligning to TRBD1. V shed 6 bases and J 2 bases; nucleotides not matched to a gene: 4. Germline loops: CDR1 DFQATT, CDR2 SNEGSKA (reference sequence). The length of the CDR3 is 13 residues. The CDR3 is CSAADRGQETQYF. The CDR3 DNA is TGCAGTGCCGCTGACAGGGGGCAAGAGACCCAGTACTTC.

The chain is built from TRBV10-3 and TRBJ1-1; D remains ambiguous. The CDR3 has 15 amino acids. Germline CDR1 ENHRY, CDR2 SYGVKD. V was shortened by 0 bases and J by 0 bases, with 8 bases between the two germline ends. The CDR3 DNA reads as TGTGCCATCAGTGAGTCTCAGGCCCTGAACACTGAAGCTTTCTTT. This translates into CAISESQALNTEAFF.